Below are 10 T cell receptor beta chains sequenced from a single sample in a study of T cells in Graves' hyperthyroidism and ophthalmopathy. Authors of the study amplified TCR beta CDR3 regions from RNA transcripts. The TCR CDR3 first-round RT-PCR relied on the HTBI primer set. TCRdb called the multiplex PCR reads again in MiXCR, with one record for every CDR3 protein. Seen here are more than 300,000 distinct CDR3 sequences, more than 12% observed once, and the top ten hold around 20%. Sequenced: blood. The receptors stem from a woman aged 25 to 39 with Graves' ophthalmopathy.

V and J are TRBV20-1 and TRBJ1-5, with TRBD1 identical over 8 bases. The CDR3 contains 13 residues. V trimming: 5 bases; J trimming: 7 bases; junction bases outside the gene matches: 7. Germline CDR1 DFQATT, CDR2 SNEGSKA (reference sequence). DNA for the CDR3: TGCAGTGCTTGGACAGGGCTGTTGCAGCCCCAGCATTTT. As protein: CSAWTGLLQPQHF.

This clonotype has just one count. One base away lies a much larger clone, so this may be a sequencing read error. The CDR3 sequence is CASGAGGGNYERYF. CDR3 nucleotides: TGTGCCAGCGGCGCAGGAGGGGGCAACTACGAGCGGTACTTC. The V call is TRBV27, the J call TRBJ2-7, with D perhaps matching TRBD1 (7 bases). The length of the CDR3 is 14 residues. Germline assignment: CDR1 MNHEY and CDR2 SMNVEV (reference sequence).

This clonotype was detected ten times or more. The chain is built from TRBV20-1 and TRBJ1-1; D call uncertain. CDR3 length equals 12 residues. The ends were cut back, 3 bases at V and 8 bases at J, with 13 bases in the middle. Per the germline V gene, CDR1 is DFQATT and CDR2 is SNEGSKA (reference sequence). CDR3 nucleotide sequence: TGCAGTGCTAGTATGGCTAACTCGGAAGCTTTCTTT. It is translated as CSASMANSEAFF.

This chain joins TRBV14 and TRBJ2-5; no clear D. This CDR3 is 16 amino acids long. Trimming left V 2 bases short and J 0 bases short, with 13 bases between. Germline V gene sequence: CDR1 SGHDN, CDR2 FVKESK. CDR3 in DNA: TGTGCCAGCAGCCAAACCCTTTTTAAGTACCAAGAGACCCAGTACTTC. Protein: CASSQTLFKYQETQYF.

The table lists this clonotype with a few counts. The rearrangement links TRBV9 to TRBJ2-1, with 8 bases lining up with TRBD1. In germline, CDR1 is SGDLS, CDR2 YYNGEE. V shed 6 bases and J 4 bases; nucleotides not matched to a gene: 9. CDR3 length equals 15 residues. CDR3 nucleotide sequence: TGTGCCAGCACCGCCCGGGACAGGCAATACAATGAGCAGTTCTTC. Protein sequence: CASTARDRQYNEQFF. Variable domain in full (rest from reference TRBV9 and TRBJ2-1): DSGVTQTPKHLITATGQRVTLRCSPRSGDLSVYWYQQSLDQGLQFLIQYYNGEERAKGNILERFSAQQFPDLHSELNLSSLELGDSALYFCASTARDRQYNEQFFGPGTRLTVL.

This clonotype has a count of ten or more. The CDR3 DNA sequence: TGTGCCAGCAGTTATGCGGGACTGGGATACCCCCCGATGGGTTCCCAGCATTTT. Its protein is CASSYAGLGYPPMGSQHF. This chain joins TRBV6-2 or TRBV6-3 and TRBJ1-5; a possible D gene is TRBD1 (5 bases). The V gene lost 3 bases and the J gene lost 11 bases, with 29 bases spanning the gap. The germline V gene has CDR1 MNHEY and CDR2 SVGEGT. The CDR3 contains 18 residues.

The chain carries TRBV28 and TRBJ2-1; weak D call: TRBD1 (5 bases). The germline V gene has CDR1 MDHEN and CDR2 SYDVKM. This CDR3 is 15 amino acids long. V was trimmed by 5 bases and J by 0 bases, leaving 11 bases between them. The CDR3 protein is CASSEGAYSYNEQFF. The CDR3 DNA follows: TGTGCCAGCAGTGAAGGGGCGTACTCCTACAATGAGCAGTTCTTC.

There are many counts of this clonotype. The chain links TRBV7-2 to TRBJ2-7; 9 bases line up with TRBD1. Germline values: CDR1 SGHTA, CDR2 FQGNSA. Trimming removed 5 bases from V and 4 bases from J; junction bases left unmatched: 6. The CDR3 is 14 residues long. CDR3 loop: CASSPPGQGYEQYF. CDR3 coding DNA: TGTGCCAGCAGCCCCCCGGGACAGGGTTACGAGCAGTACTTC.

This clonotype was recorded at least ten times. The chain links TRBV5-1 to TRBJ1-4, with D unclear. Germline loops: CDR1 SGHRS, CDR2 YFSETQ. V shed 4 bases and J shed 0 bases, with 19 bases lying between them. The CDR3 totals 18 residues. DNA for the CDR3: TGCGCCAGCAGCCCCGGAGTGGAGGCGATTGCAACTAATGAAAAACTGTTTTTT. This sequence encodes CASSPGVEAIATNEKLFF.

This chain joins TRBV5-6 and TRBJ2-3; weak D call: TRBD1 (6 bases). The germline CDR1 and CDR2 sequences are SGHDT and YYEEEE. Between the trimmed V and J ends, which lost 0 bases and 5 bases, there was a span of 16 bases. This CDR3 comprises 16 residues. CDR3 nucleotides: TGTGCCAGCAGCTTGGGGGGACAAAGATGGGGAGATACGCAGTATTTT. It yields the protein CASSLGGQRWGDTQYF.